These 3 T cell receptor beta chains share one sample of origin, sequenced in a study of T-cell memory formation after mild COVID-19. TCRdb analysed the 5' RACE reads with MiXCR anew, one entry per CDR3 protein. The sample comprises a few hundred thousand distinct CDR3 sequences, roughly 15% of which are singletons, and approximately 20% rests with the top ten. The sample comprised PBMCs or a T cell subset sorted from them (not recorded which). The receptors here all came from a man between 18 and 29 years old who had mild COVID-19 (a few samples of this study predate the infection). Cell type and time point are not known.

This clonotype has just a few counts. This chain joins TRBV6-2 or TRBV6-3 and TRBJ2-3, with a tentative D call TRBD2 (6 bases). Per the germline V gene, CDR1 is MNHEY and CDR2 is SVGEGT. The V gene lost 5 bases and the J gene lost 6 bases, with 18 bases spanning the gap. The CDR3 spans 15 residues. CDR3 in amino acids: CASSGGAPWSDTQYF. CDR3 in DNA: TGTGCCAGCAGTGGAGGGGCCCCCTGGTCGGATACGCAGTATTTT.

The V and J genes are TRBV24-1 and TRBJ2-3; 12 nucleotides align to TRBD2. Germline lookup yields CDR1 KGHDR and CDR2 SFDVKD. With V trimmed by 3 bases and J by 2 bases, 5 bases remained unmatched. The CDR3 is 17 amino acids. The CDR3 coding sequence is TGTGCCACCAGTGATCCGACTAGCGGGGGCTTCACAGATACGCAGTATTTT. It translates to CATSDPTSGGFTDTQYF.

The chain links TRBV4-1 to TRBJ2-5, with 8 bases that match TRBD2. J gave up 7 bases and V 0 bases, and 10 bases lay outside the gene matches. CDR3 length equals 16 residues. The germline V gene has CDR1 MGHRA and CDR2 YSYEKL. The CDR3 DNA follows: TGCGCCAGCAGCCAAGACGCCCCGGGACTAGGAAGGACCCAGTACTTC. This encodes CASSQDAPGLGRTQYF.